This note documents a single T cell receptor beta chain sequence. The antigen remains unidentified. CDR3 length equals 12 residues. The germline V gene has CDR1 DFQATT and CDR2 SNEGSKA (reference sequence). The sample belongs to a study of monozygotic twins with inflammatory bowel disease. Study results and limitations: Limited power may explain why concordant and discordant twins showed no difference in repertoire similarity. Distinction of different T cell subtypes was not possible.

The input for each TCR library was roughly 3,600 ng of total RNA. TCRdb reprocessed the 5' RACE reads; each CDR3 protein has one entry and no DNA is given. The sample includes around 450,000 distinct CDR3 sequences. Sequencing input: blood. The TCR comes from a human donor with ulcerative colitis or Crohn's disease, or a healthy co-twin of an affected twin (not recorded which). The chain joins TRBV20-1 to TRBJ2-5. The CDR3 is CSANEVGETQYF.